Described below is a single TCR beta chain sequence and its context. The data are from a study of blood T cell repertoires in COVID-19. In the study overall: The analysed material was cDNA or gDNA that came from T cells, B-cell-depleted T cells, or PBMCs.

Some clones are missing from TCRdb's copy, which holds only in-frame ones; the method was immunoSEQ multiplex PCR. The profile shows 75,000 to 80,000 clones, about 86% of them singletons. The V and J ends lost 3 bases and 4 bases, in that order; junction bases with no gene match: 6. Germline CDR1 reads KGHDR; CDR2 reads SFDVKD. The CDR3 loop spans 16 amino acids. The rearrangement joins TRBV24-1 to TRBJ2-3; 10 nucleotides line up with TRBD1. The TCR comes from a human donor in a cohort sampled during active COVID-19. The sample taken for sequencing was peripheral blood. CDR3 in amino acids: CATSDGDRGFADTQYF. The CDR3 bases are TGTGCCACCAGTGATGGGGACAGGGGTTTCGCAGATACGCAGTATTTT.